The present T cell receptor (beta chain) was sequenced within a study of cytotoxic CD8 clonotypes in ibrutinib-treated CLL. In the study overall: Partial response was seen in about 25 patients and complete response in 2; after median 68 months, around 14 stayed remitted, some twelve progressed.

Libraries were prepared by immunoSEQ multiplex PCR; TCRdb keeps only in-frame clonotypes and omits some of them. The repertoire holds over 120,000 clones, with 80% as singletons. Overall study results and limits: There were few public clonotypes, and on treatment they contracted or stayed stable.

CDR1 is SNHLY, CDR2 FYNNEI, per germline. V gave up 5 bases and J gave up 2 bases, with 9 bases separating them. The CDR3 has 13 amino acids. This clone was seen more than once but under ten times. What it binds is unknown. Frozen PBMC stocks contributed approximately 2.1 micrograms of genomic DNA to the TCR beta libraries. The sequence came from a human donor with chronic lymphocytic leukemia. This rearrangement joins TRBV2 to TRBJ2-5; D perhaps matches TRBD2 (5 bases). The sequences come from PBMCs, collected after 36 months of ibrutinib treatment. CDR3 amino acids: CASSISVQETQYF. In nucleotides, the CDR3 is TGTGCCAGCAGTATTAGCGTGCAAGAGACCCAGTACTTC.